These 27 T cell receptor beta chains were all obtained from the same sample, sequenced in a study of blood T cell repertoires in COVID-19 (dated by TCRdb to the early 2020s). Library preparation employed the immunoSEQ multiplex PCR assay. Not all clones reach the TCRdb copy of this immuneACCESS table, which keeps in-frame sequences only. Checked studies attribute under half of the gap to unresolved V genes and leave the rest unexplained. Recorded for this sample are under 300,000 clones; more than 85% of them occurred a single time. The ten largest make up under 9% of the sample. Sequencing was done on a sample of peripheral blood. All receptors come from a woman in her seventies with active or convalescent COVID-19.

The genes are TRBV6-5 and TRBJ1-5, with D possibly matching TRBD1 (5 bases). The CDR3 runs 15 residues. Germline lookup yields CDR1 MNHEY and CDR2 SVGAGI. V dropped 6 bases and J dropped 6 bases, with 18 bases sitting between them. DNA of the CDR3: TGTGCCAGCAGGCTACCGGGCCCCAGGGTTCAGCCCCAGCATTTT. Amino acid sequence: CASRLPGPRVQPQHF.

Only one count was recorded for this clone. This rearrangement joins TRBV6-2 or TRBV6-3 to TRBJ1-2, with a tentative D call TRBD1 (6 bases). From germline, CDR1 is MNHEY and CDR2 SVGEGT. CDR3 length equals 14 residues. Trimming pared 2 bases from V and 7 bases from J, leaving 14 bases between. Here the CDR3 reads CASSYGGRGTGYTF. CDR3 coding DNA: TGTGCCAGCAGTTACGGAGGGAGGGGGACTGGCTACACCTTC.

This clone was detected a few times. DNA of the CDR3: TGTGCCACCAGCAGAGCAGCAGGTTCTAATGAAAAACTGTTTTTT. Translation gives CATSRAAGSNEKLFF. The rearrangement links TRBV15 to TRBJ1-4, with D hard to call. The CDR3 spans 15 residues. Germline V gene lookup returns CDR1 LNHNV and CDR2 YYDKDF (reference sequence). Trimming took 1 base from V and 3 from J, leaving 9 bases between them.

The V call is TRBV12-3 or TRBV12-4, the J call TRBJ2-2; 7 nucleotides align to TRBD1. V was clipped by 7 bases and J by 13 bases; unmatched bases: 9. The CDR3 consists of 12 residues. CDR3 loop: CASNVLTGPLFF. CDR3 nucleotides: TGTGCCAGCAACGTCTTGACAGGGCCGCTGTTTTTT.

J is TRBJ1-1 and V is TRBV7-8; D not certain. CDR1 SGHVS and CDR2 FQNEAQ come from the germline V gene. Between the trimmed V and J ends, which lost 2 bases and 0 bases, there was a span of 10 bases. The CDR3 is 15 amino acids. The CDR3 sequence: CASSLSTPVNTEAFF. The CDR3 coding sequence is TGTGCCAGCAGCTTATCAACCCCGGTGAACACTGAAGCTTTCTTT. Filled out from reference TRBV7-8 and TRBJ1-1, the complete variable domain reads GAGVSQSPRYKVAKRGQDVALRCDPISGHVSLFWYQQALGQGPEFLTYFQNEAQLDKSGLPSDRFFAERPEGSVSTLKIQRTQQEDSAVYLCASSLSTPVNTEAFFGQGTRLTVV.

About this clone itself: A read error may produce the germline difference seen at one junction end. The chain joins TRBV19 to TRBJ1-4, with 8 bases lining up with TRBD1. The CDR3 extends over 14 amino acids. The V gene's germline CDR1 is LNHDA and CDR2 SQIVND (reference sequence). The CDR3 coding sequence is TGTGCCAGTAGTAGCACAGGGGGGAATGGAAAACTGTTTTTT. Its translation: CASSSTGGNGKLFF.

The chain employs TRBV5-1 and TRBJ1-2, with TRBD1 as a possible D gene (6 bases). This CDR3 region has 14 residues. V shed 0 bases and J shed 8 bases, with 14 bases lying between them. Germline V CDR1 and CDR2: SGHRS, YFSETQ. DNA for the CDR3: TGCGCCAGCAGCTTGGAGGGGGTGACGGGCGGCTACACCTTC. Amino acid sequence: CASSLEGVTGGYTF. The full variable domain, its missing parts supplied by reference TRBV5-1 and TRBJ1-2, is KAGVTQTPRYLIKTRGQQVTLSCSPISGHRSVSWYQQTPGQGLQFLFEYFSETQRNKGNFPGRFSGRQFSNSRSEMNVSTLELGDSALYLCASSLEGVTGGYTFGSGTRLTVV.

The chain has TRBV15 and TRBJ2-3; TRBD2 is a possible D gene (6 bases). The CDR3 has 16 residues. V lost 3 bases and J 0 bases, leaving 13 bases between the germline ends. Germline assignment: CDR1 LNHNV and CDR2 YYDKDF (reference sequence). The chain's CDR3 is CATSSDRDLSTDTQYF. The DNA for the CDR3 is TGTGCCACCAGCAGCGACCGGGACTTAAGCACAGATACGCAGTATTTT.

This clone occurred once. In DNA, the CDR3 is TGTGCCAGCAGCTTGAGCCCCAATGGCTACACCTTC. It translates to CASSLSPNGYTF. The chain combines TRBV5-6 with TRBJ1-2; D is unresolved. This CDR3 has 12 amino acids. Trimming shortened V by 1 base and J by 6 bases, and 7 bases separated the two germline ends. CDR1 and CDR2 from the germline V gene are SGHDT and YYEEEE.

This clone was counted only a few times. The chain has TRBV4-1 and TRBJ2-6, with D perhaps matching TRBD2 (5 bases). The CDR3 loop spans 16 amino acids. Germline CDR1 reads MGHRA; CDR2 reads YSYEKL. The V end was cut by 0 bases, the J end by 0 bases, with 6 bases between. The CDR3 sequence: CASSQEGSSGANVLTF. CDR3 nucleotides: TGCGCCAGCAGCCAAGAGGGGAGCTCTGGGGCCAACGTCCTGACTTTC.

The chain uses TRBV9 and TRBJ1-2, with D hard to call. Germline V gene data show CDR1 as SGDLS and CDR2 as YYNGEE. This CDR3 spans 14 amino acids. V lost 0 bases and J lost 8, with 14 bases in between. CDR3 region: CASSVDPVAPGYTF. The CDR3 DNA sequence: TGTGCCAGCAGCGTAGATCCAGTGGCTCCGGGCTACACCTTC.

The chain links TRBV6-5 to TRBJ1-1; D is unresolved. CDR3 length: 15 residues. Germline-derived CDR1 and CDR2 are MNHEY and SVGAGI. V dropped 4 bases and J dropped 4 bases, with 16 bases sitting between them. The CDR3 nucleotides read TGTGCCAGCAGTTGGGAGGGCTTGAGGCGCACTGAAGCTTTCTTT. Translated, it gives CASSWEGLRRTEAFF.

The chain joins TRBV6-2 or TRBV6-3 to TRBJ2-4, with D possibly being TRBD1 (6 bases). Germline V CDR1 and CDR2: MNHEY, SVGEGT. The CDR3 sequence is 19 residues long. Trimming removed 6 bases at V and 0 bases at J, with 24 bases between. The CDR3, as DNA: TGTGCCAGCAGCCCGAGCTTCTACCGGGACACACCAGCCAAAAACATTCAGTACTTC. Protein sequence: CASSPSFYRDTPAKNIQYF.

The chain is built from TRBV11-1 and TRBJ1-1, with D uncertain. The CDR3 runs 13 residues. V lost 9 bases to trimming and J lost 1 base, with 12 bases between them. Germline CDR1 and CDR2: SGHAT and FQDESV (reference sequence). CDR3 DNA sequence: TGTGCCAGTGGCGGAATACCGAACACTGAAGCTTTCTTT. It yields the protein CASGGIPNTEAFF.

The gene calls are TRBV5-1 and TRBJ1-2; a weak D match, TRBD1 (6 bases). V lost 1 base and J 6 bases, leaving 16 bases between the germline ends. Germline CDR1 is SGHRS and CDR2 is YFSETQ. This CDR3 has 15 residues. DNA for the CDR3: TGCGCCAGCAGCTTGATCGTACAGGGAATCGATGGCTACACCTTC. Protein: CASSLIVQGIDGYTF.

With regard to this clone: Other DNA sequences in this specimen translate into the identical CDR3. For the CDR3, the DNA is TGTGCCAGTAGTGGGGGGTCCACAGATACGCAGTATTTT. This sequence encodes CASSGGSTDTQYF. The chain links TRBV19 to TRBJ2-3; a weak D match, TRBD2 (6 bases). V gave up 5 bases and J gave up 2 bases, with 8 bases separating them. The CDR3 extends over 13 amino acids. In germline, CDR1 is LNHDA, CDR2 SQIVND (reference sequence).

The V call is TRBV27, the J call TRBJ1-1, with a weak D call TRBD1 (5 bases). From germline, CDR1 is MNHEY and CDR2 SMNVEV (reference sequence). The V and J ends lost 0 bases and 3 bases respectively, with 11 bases between them. The CDR3 has 15 residues. CDR3 nucleotides: TGTGCCAGCAGTTTATCCCCAGGGCAACACACTGAAGCTTTCTTT. Translating it yields CASSLSPGQHTEAFF.

The chain is built from TRBV2 and TRBJ2-7; D is unclear. The germline V gene encodes CDR1 SNHLY and CDR2 FYNNEI. V gave up 5 bases and J gave up 3 bases, with 5 bases separating them. The CDR3 has 11 residues. Here the CDR3 DNA reads TGTGCCAGCAGTCTACTCTACGAGCAGTACTTC. Its translation is CASSLLYEQYF.

The V gene is TRBV12-3 or TRBV12-4, the J gene TRBJ2-5; 8 bases are a match to TRBD2. CDR3 length equals 11 residues. After removal of 8 bases from V and 10 bases from J, the junction contained 6 bases not matched to a gene. CDR3 loop: CASGPGGIQYF. The CDR3 coding sequence is TGTGCCAGCGGCCCGGGGGGGATCCAGTACTTC.

This rearrangement joins TRBV15 to TRBJ1-2, with 7 bases that match TRBD1. V lost 0 bases, J lost 0 bases, and 7 bases stayed unmatched. The V gene's germline CDR1 is LNHNV and CDR2 YYDKDF (reference sequence). The CDR3 length is 17 residues. CDR3 bases: TGTGCCACCAGCAGAGATTGGACAGGCCGAGCTAACTATGGCTACACCTTC. Its protein is CATSRDWTGRANYGYTF.

The CDR3 nucleotides read TGTGCCAGCAGTCAGCCGGTAGACATCATTAACTATGGCTACACCTTC. Translated, it gives CASSQPVDIINYGYTF. The gene calls are TRBV6-6 and TRBJ1-2; D remains unclear. CDR1 is MNHNY and CDR2 is SVGAGI in the germline V gene (reference sequence). This CDR3 has 16 amino acids. Deletions cut 5 bases from V and 1 base from J, with 17 bases between.

V usage is TRBV2 and J usage is TRBJ2-5; D is perhaps TRBD2 (6 bases). Germline loops: CDR1 SNHLY, CDR2 FYNNEI. The CDR3 is 14 residues long. V lost 10 bases and J 4 bases, leaving 19 bases between the germline ends. In nucleotides, the CDR3 is TGTGCCACCCAAGGAGGGTTATTAGGAGAGACCCAGTACTTC. It is translated as CATQGGLLGETQYF.

The chain joins TRBV5-1 to TRBJ1-1, with TRBD1 as a possible D gene (5 bases). CDR3 length: 15 amino acids. V gave up 0 bases and J gave up 5 bases, with 14 bases separating them. The V gene's germline CDR1 is SGHRS and CDR2 YFSETQ. CDR3 sequence (DNA): TGCGCCAGCAGCTTGGCCGAGCGACAGTCGACTGAAGCTTTCTTT. Its translation is CASSLAERQSTEAFF. The full variable domain, its missing parts supplied by reference TRBV5-1 and TRBJ1-1, is KAGVTQTPRYLIKTRGQQVTLSCSPISGHRSVSWYQQTPGQGLQFLFEYFSETQRNKGNFPGRFSGRQFSNSRSEMNVSTLELGDSALYLCASSLAERQSTEAFFGQGTRLTVV.

This chain links TRBV19 with TRBJ2-7, with 8 nucleotides matching TRBD1. Per germline, CDR1 LNHDA and CDR2 SQIVND (reference sequence). The CDR3 is 15 residues long. With 3 bases clipped from V and 3 bases from J, the junction kept 7 bases outside the gene matches. CDR3 DNA: TGTGCCAGTAGTATTTCAGGACAGGGCGACTACGAGCAGTACTTC. Its translation is CASSISGQGDYEQYF.

This clone was detected only once. The chain has TRBV29-1 and TRBJ1-2, with D maybe TRBD1 (6 bases). The CDR3 runs 11 residues. V lost 2 bases and J lost 14, with 15 bases in between. Per the germline V gene, CDR1 is SQVTM and CDR2 is ANQGSEA. The DNA of the CDR3 is TGCAGCGTTGAACAGGGGAAGTTGGGGACCTTC. Translated, it gives CSVEQGKLGTF.

This clone was seen just once. The chain couples TRBV6-5 to TRBJ2-6; perhaps TRBD2 as D (6 bases). The CDR3 spans 14 residues. Germline CDR1 MNHEY, CDR2 SVGAGI. Trimming took off 8 bases at V and 2 bases at J, with 10 bases between the two ends. The CDR3 sequence: CASGGQAGANVLTF. CDR3 nucleotides: TGTGCCAGCGGAGGGCAGGCTGGGGCCAACGTCCTGACTTTC.

This chain connects TRBV7-3 to TRBJ2-7, with a tentative D call TRBD1 (6 bases). CDR1 is SGHTA and CDR2 is FQGTGA in the germline V gene. The CDR3 extends over 19 amino acids. Trimming took off 3 bases at V and 5 bases at J, with 29 bases between the two ends. Written as DNA, the CDR3 is TGTGCCAGCAGCTTTGGGTCACAGGGAATACTAAGGGTGGCGAACGAGCAGTACTTC. It yields the protein CASSFGSQGILRVANEQYF.